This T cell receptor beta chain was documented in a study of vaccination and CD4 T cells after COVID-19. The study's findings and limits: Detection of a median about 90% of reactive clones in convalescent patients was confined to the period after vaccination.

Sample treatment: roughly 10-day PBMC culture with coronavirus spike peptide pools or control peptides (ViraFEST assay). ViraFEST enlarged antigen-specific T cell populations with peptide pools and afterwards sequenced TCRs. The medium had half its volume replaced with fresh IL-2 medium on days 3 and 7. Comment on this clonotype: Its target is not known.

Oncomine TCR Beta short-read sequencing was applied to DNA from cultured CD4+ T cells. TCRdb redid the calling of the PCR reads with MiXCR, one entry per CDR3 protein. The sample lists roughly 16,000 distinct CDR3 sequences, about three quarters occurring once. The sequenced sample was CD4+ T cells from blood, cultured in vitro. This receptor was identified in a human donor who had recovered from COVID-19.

The CDR3 sequence: CASSSRTVSGNTIYF. The CDR3 coding sequence is TGTGCCAGCAGCTCGCGGACAGTCTCTGGAAACACCATATATTTT. The chain carries TRBV7-2 and TRBJ1-3; TRBD1 is a possible D gene (6 bases). Germline V gene data show CDR1 as SGHTA and CDR2 as FQGNSA. The V gene lost 4 bases and the J gene lost 0 bases, with 10 bases spanning the gap. This CDR3 region has 15 residues.